These 9 T cell receptor beta chains share one sample of origin, sequenced in a study of beta chain features in type 1 diabetes. General observations from the study: Significant though moderate, a shortening of TCRB CDR3s appeared in all four CD4+ subsets of Type 1 diabetes patients.

These receptors have no known antigen. Reverse transcription of all isolated RNA meant that expressed TCRB transcripts were sequenced. Generated by immunoSEQ multiplex PCR, the TCRdb table keeps only in-frame clones and is missing some. Here the sample spans 600,000 or so clones, about an eighth being singletons. The sequencing input was naive CD4+ T cells from blood. Every receptor here comes from a man aged 25 to 40 with type 1 diabetes.

There are a few counts of this clone. The chain combines TRBV7-9 with TRBJ2-7; no clear D. CDR3 length equals 11 residues. Per the germline V gene, CDR1 is SEHNR and CDR2 is FQNEAQ (reference sequence). Between the trimmed V and J ends, which lost 5 bases and 4 bases, there was a span of 6 bases. In DNA form, the CDR3 reads TGTGCCAGCAGCGGACGATACGAGCAGTACTTC. Protein product: CASSGRYEQYF.

The chain recombines TRBV15 with TRBJ1-1; TRBD1 might be the D (6 bases). CDR1 is LNHNV and CDR2 is YYDKDF in the germline V gene (reference sequence). The CDR3 totals 16 residues. V lost 4 bases to trimming and J lost 7 bases, with 22 bases between them. CDR3 residues: CATSNMVLGGPGEAFF. The CDR3 nucleotides read TGTGCCACCAGCAATATGGTCCTCGGGGGGCCTGGTGAAGCTTTCTTT.

The chain carries TRBV19 and TRBJ2-5; 7 bases agree with TRBD1. Germline CDR1 and CDR2: LNHDA and SQIVND (reference sequence). After removal of 3 bases from V and 10 bases from J, the junction contained 14 bases not matched to a gene. The CDR3 covers 15 residues. CDR3 in DNA: TGTGCCAGTAGTATTGCTGGGACAGCCTTCCGGGACCAGTACTTC. Protein product: CASSIAGTAFRDQYF.

This clone was counted a few times. V usage is TRBV29-1 and J usage is TRBJ1-5, with no clear D. Germline loops: CDR1 SQVTM, CDR2 ANQGSEA. The CDR3 consists of 13 residues. Trimming cost V 4 bases and J 4 bases, with 11 bases left between them. CDR3 DNA: TGCAGCGTTGCGAATCAGGAAAATCAGCCCCAGCATTTT. It translates to CSVANQENQPQHF.

The chain recombines TRBV9 with TRBJ2-2, with D unclear. V was clipped by 4 bases and J by 4 bases, with 14 bases between them. In germline, CDR1 is SGDLS, CDR2 YYNGEE. The CDR3 extends over 15 amino acids. This CDR3 reads CASSYTAVSTGELFF. The CDR3 bases are TGTGCCAGCAGCTACACCGCGGTATCCACCGGGGAGCTGTTTTTT. The variable domain in full, completed from reference TRBV9 and TRBJ2-2, reads DSGVTQTPKHLITATGQRVTLRCSPRSGDLSVYWYQQSLDQGLQFLIQYYNGEERAKGNILERFSAQQFPDLHSELNLSSLELGDSALYFCASSYTAVSTGELFFGEGSRLTVL.

The J gene is TRBJ1-5, the V gene TRBV11-2; no reliable D call. The CDR3 loop spans 13 amino acids. Germline V gene sequence: CDR1 SGHAT, CDR2 FQNNGV. V was trimmed by 4 bases and J by 5 bases, leaving 9 bases between them. The CDR3 nucleotides are TGTGCCAGCAGCTACGGCGTCGATCAGCCCCAGCATTTT. Amino acid sequence: CASSYGVDQPQHF. Full variable domain (missing parts from reference TRBV11-2 and TRBJ1-5): EAGVAQSPRYKIIEKRQSVAFWCNPISGHATLYWYQQILGQGPKLLIQFQNNGVVDDSQLPKDRFSAERLKGVDSTLKIQPAKLEDSAVYLCASSYGVDQPQHFGDGTRLSIL.

The table lists this clone with a few counts. The chain combines TRBV5-1 with TRBJ2-7; 7 positions agree with TRBD1. V trimming: 7 bases; J trimming: 4 bases; junction bases outside the gene matches: 20. Looked up from germline, CDR1 is SGHRS and CDR2 is YFSETQ. CDR3 length equals 17 residues. CDR3 nucleotides: TGCGCCAGCGCCAGGGACAGCTCCTACAGATCGTGGTACGAGCAGTACTTC. This gives the protein CASARDSSYRSWYEQYF.

This clone has a handful of counts. The chain uses TRBV5-1 and TRBJ2-1, with unresolved D. Trimming pared 4 bases from V and 8 bases from J, leaving 10 bases between. Germline CDR1 reads SGHRS; CDR2 reads YFSETQ. The CDR3 spans 12 residues. CDR3 bases: TGCGCCAGCAGCCAGGACCTCTATGAGCAGTTCTTC. It codes for CASSQDLYEQFF.

This clone was seen a handful of times. The chain employs TRBV14 and TRBJ2-5; tentative D call: TRBD2 (6 bases). V lost 4 bases and J 3 bases, leaving 15 bases between the germline ends. Germline-derived CDR1 and CDR2 are SGHDN and FVKESK. The CDR3 consists of 15 residues. In DNA, the CDR3 is TGTGCCAGCAGCCCAAAGGAGCGGGCCAAAGAGACCCAGTACTTC. Its protein product is CASSPKERAKETQYF. Drawing the rest from reference TRBV14 and TRBJ2-5, the complete variable domain is EAGVTQFPSHSVIEKGQTVTLRCDPISGHDNLYWYRRVMGKEIKFLLHFVKESKQDESGMPNNRFLAERTGGTYSTLKVQPAELEDSGVYFCASSPKERAKETQYFGPGTRLLVL.